The 10 T cell receptor beta chains below all came from one sample that was sequenced in a study of blood T cell repertoires in COVID-19. The assay was immunoSEQ multiplex PCR, and TCRdb's table has in-frame clones only and misses some. This sample has about 120,000 clones, with 75% to 80% found just once. The sequenced sample consisted of peripheral blood. The receptors come from a woman older than 75 with active or convalescent COVID-19.

The chain couples TRBV7-2 to TRBJ2-4; TRBD1 might be the D (6 bases). Germline CDR1 reads SGHTA; CDR2 reads FQGNSA. Trimming pared 3 bases from V and 0 bases from J, leaving 9 bases between. The CDR3 spans 15 residues. This CDR3 reads CASSFAGVAKNIQYF. For the CDR3, the DNA is TGTGCCAGCAGCTTCGCAGGGGTAGCCAAAAACATTCAGTACTTC.

This clone has just a few counts. V usage is TRBV21-1 and J usage is TRBJ2-1; whether TRBD2, the table's D call, matches the DNA was not checked. TRBV21-1 has pseudogene status. This CDR3 is built from 16 residues. The CDR3 here is CARLLKGLAGPLGQFF. The CDR3 DNA reads TGTGCCAGGCTACTAAAGGGGCTAGCGGGACCTCTCGGGCAGTTCTTC.

The rearrangement links TRBV28 to TRBJ1-2; D is unclear. Trimming left V 7 bases short and J 0 bases short, with 12 bases between. This CDR3 has 14 amino acids. Germline V gene data show CDR1 as MDHEN and CDR2 as SYDVKM. CDR3 loop: CASTGGEANYGYTF. The CDR3 nucleotides are TGTGCCAGCACCGGTGGGGAGGCTAACTATGGCTACACCTTC.

The chain links TRBV11-2 to TRBJ2-7, with TRBD2 matching over 14 bases. The germline V gene has CDR1 SGHAT and CDR2 FQNNGV. V lost 5 bases, J lost 4 bases, and 4 bases stayed unmatched. There are 15 residues in the CDR3. In DNA, the CDR3 is TGTGCCAGCAGCCCTAGACTAGCGGGAGGGTACGAGCAGTACTTC. Protein: CASSPRLAGGYEQYF.

V usage is TRBV5-1 and J usage is TRBJ2-5; perhaps TRBD1 as D (6 bases). CDR1 is SGHRS and CDR2 is YFSETQ in the germline V gene. The CDR3 totals 13 residues. Deletions cut 2 bases from V and 5 bases from J, with 10 bases between. DNA of the CDR3: TGCGCCAGCAGCTTACAGGGTAGGGAGACCCAGTACTTC. It encodes CASSLQGRETQYF. Full variable domain (rest looked up from reference TRBV5-1 and TRBJ2-5): KAGVTQTPRYLIKTRGQQVTLSCSPISGHRSVSWYQQTPGQGLQFLFEYFSETQRNKGNFPGRFSGRQFSNSRSEMNVSTLELGDSALYLCASSLQGRETQYFGPGTRLLVL.

This sequence joins TRBV27 and TRBJ2-1, with 12 bases that match TRBD2. The CDR3 extends over 16 amino acids. Germline trimming cut 6 bases from V and 4 bases from J; bases unmatched to any gene: 7. CDR1 MNHEY and CDR2 SMNVEV come from the germline V gene (reference sequence). The CDR3 sequence is CASSTGTSGLYNEQFF. CDR3 sequence (DNA): TGTGCCAGCAGCACCGGGACTAGCGGGTTATACAATGAGCAGTTCTTC.

The chain links TRBV19 to TRBJ1-4, with 7 bases lining up with TRBD1. Germline trimming cut 5 bases from V and 7 bases from J; bases unmatched to any gene: 10. Germline V gives CDR1 LNHDA, CDR2 SQIVND (reference sequence). The CDR3 is 15 residues long. The CDR3 nucleotides are TGTGCCAGTAGTCCGACAGGGACACGGGGTGAAAAACTGTTTTTT. Encoded protein: CASSPTGTRGEKLFF.

The chain combines TRBV27 with TRBJ2-7; tentatively, D is TRBD2 (5 bases). Trimming removed 0 bases at V and 4 bases at J, with 16 bases between. There are 16 residues in the CDR3. CDR1 and CDR2 (germline): MNHEY, SMNVEV (reference sequence). The CDR3 DNA reads TGTGCCAGCAGTTTATCATTCCTAGCTGAAATTTACGAGCAGTACTTC. It translates to CASSLSFLAEIYEQYF.

The genes are TRBV27 and TRBJ2-7, with a tentative D call TRBD1 (6 bases). V was trimmed by 6 bases and J by 5 bases, leaving 17 bases between them. CDR3 size: 14 residues. Germline values: CDR1 MNHEY, CDR2 SMNVEV (reference sequence). In nucleotides, the CDR3 is TGTGCCAGCAGGGACACAGGGATGAACCACGAGCAGTACTTC. It specifies CASRDTGMNHEQYF.

This clone was recorded only once. This chain connects TRBV12-5 to TRBJ2-1; 9 bases match TRBD2. Germline V CDR1 and CDR2: LGHNT, FRNRAP. CDR3 length equals 13 residues. Trimming removed 7 bases from V and 12 bases from J; junction bases left unmatched: 10. The DNA of the CDR3 is TGTGCTAGTGCCTCTAGCGGGATAGTGTCGCAGTTCTTC. As protein: CASASSGIVSQFF.